One and the same sample provided the 12 T cell receptor beta chains below, sequenced in a study of shared T cell receptors in the human thymus. Repertoires were generated with immunoSEQ multiplex PCR, while TCRdb's copy carries only in-frame clones and drops some. In the table there are 500,000 to 850,000 clones, about 90% of which are singletons. The same sample was also used in a study of human thymus T cells.

Source material: thymocytes. These receptor sequences come from a boy in the first two years of life with a congenital heart defect.

This clone was seen only once. The V and J genes are TRBV29-1 and TRBJ1-1; tentatively, D is TRBD1 (5 bases). The length of the CDR3 is 15 residues. V was trimmed by 6 bases and J by 1 base, leaving 18 bases between them. CDR1 and CDR2 (germline): SQVTM, ANQGSEA. The CDR3 loop reads CSVERQGKKNTEAFF. The DNA of the CDR3 is TGCAGCGTCGAACGTCAGGGTAAGAAGAACACTGAAGCTTTCTTT.

The gene calls are TRBV10-3 and TRBJ2-3, with a tentative D call TRBD1 (5 bases). The CDR3 runs to 15 residues. Germline assignment: CDR1 ENHRY and CDR2 SYGVKD. Trimming cost V 3 bases and J 1 base, with 11 bases left between them. CDR3 loop: CAISEGRVRTDTQYF. The DNA of the CDR3 is TGTGCCATCAGTGAAGGCAGGGTCCGCACAGATACGCAGTATTTT.

The rearrangement joins TRBV18 to TRBJ2-5; 9 nucleotides match TRBD1. The V and J ends lost 3 bases and 5 bases, in that order; junction bases with no gene match: 10. CDR1 is KGHSH, CDR2 LQKENI, per germline. This CDR3 has 16 residues. CDR3 loop: CASSPDGTGYVETQYF. Here the CDR3 DNA reads TGTGCCAGCTCACCCGATGGGACAGGGTATGTGGAGACCCAGTACTTC. The full variable domain, completed using reference TRBV18 and TRBJ2-5, is NAGVMQNPRHLVRRRGQEARLRCSPMKGHSHVYWYRQLPEEGLKFMVYLQKENIIDESGMPKERFSAEFPKEGPSILRIQQVVRGDSAAYFCASSPDGTGYVETQYFGPGTRLLVL.

V and J are TRBV5-1 and TRBJ1-1; 10 bases fit TRBD1. Germline CDR1 reads SGHRS; CDR2 reads YFSETQ. CDR3 length: 17 amino acids. Unmatched junction bases numbered 12, after V lost 3 bases and J lost 4 bases. The CDR3 protein is CASSSIKPGQGSTEAFF. The DNA of the CDR3 is TGCGCCAGCAGCTCCATAAAACCGGGACAGGGGTCCACTGAAGCTTTCTTT.

The chain links TRBV27 to TRBJ2-5; a weak D match, TRBD2 (7 bases). V lost 7 bases and J 7 bases, leaving 16 bases between the germline ends. This CDR3 has 13 amino acids. Germline CDR1 reads MNHEY; CDR2 reads SMNVEV (reference sequence). CDR3 residues: CASTRGGGGTQYF. CDR3 DNA sequence: TGTGCCAGCACCCGTGGGGGAGGGGGGACCCAGTACTTC.

The chain carries TRBV4-1 and TRBJ2-2; 8 nucleotides match TRBD2. The CDR3 loop spans 14 amino acids. CDR1 and CDR2 from the germline V gene are MGHRA and YSYEKL. Germline trimming cut 5 bases from V and 6 bases from J; bases unmatched to any gene: 5. CDR3 nucleotides: TGCGCCAGCAGCTTCGGCGGGAGGCCCGGGGAGCTGTTTTTT. It is translated as CASSFGGRPGELFF.

The chain joins TRBV7-8 to TRBJ2-5; 7 nucleotides line up with TRBD1. The CDR3 totals 13 residues. Unmatched junction bases numbered 3, after V lost 4 bases and J lost 4 bases. Germline lookup yields CDR1 SGHVS and CDR2 FQNEAQ. CDR3 nucleotide sequence: TGTGCCAGCAGCTACAGGGGTTCAGAGACCCAGTACTTC. This gives the protein CASSYRGSETQYF.

The rearrangement joins TRBV4-3 to TRBJ1-2; D possibly corresponds to TRBD1 (5 bases). In germline, CDR1 is LGHNA, CDR2 YSLEER. Trimming pared 2 bases from V and 5 bases from J, leaving 12 bases between. The CDR3 runs to 14 residues. CDR3 DNA sequence: TGCGCCAGCAGCCAACCCGACAGTAGTTATGGCTACACCTTC. Translated, it gives CASSQPDSSYGYTF.

In this sample, this clone turned up a few times. J is TRBJ1-5 and V is TRBV28; 8 bases line up with TRBD1. Trimming at V came to 6 bases and at J to 0 bases, leaving 10 bases not matched to a gene. Per germline, CDR1 MDHEN and CDR2 SYDVKM. The CDR3 has 17 residues. The chain's CDR3 is CASSQTGAGDSNQPQHF. CDR3 nucleotides: TGTGCCAGCAGCCAGACAGGGGCGGGGGATAGCAATCAGCCCCAGCATTTT.

This clone was counted a single time. The chain employs TRBV15 and TRBJ1-5; D might be TRBD1 (6 bases). The CDR3 has 14 residues. Germline V gives CDR1 LNHNV, CDR2 YYDKDF (reference sequence). The V end was cut by 5 bases, the J end by 4 bases, with 12 bases between. The CDR3 region is CATSPGGWNQPQHF. CDR3 sequence (DNA): TGTGCCACCAGCCCGGGGGGCTGGAATCAGCCCCAGCATTTT.

The V call is TRBV18, the J call TRBJ2-7, with a weak D call TRBD2 (6 bases). The CDR3 has 15 residues. Germline lookup yields CDR1 KGHSH and CDR2 LQKENI. V was trimmed by 5 bases and J by 4 bases, leaving 18 bases between them. In DNA, the CDR3 is TGTGCCAGCTCAAAAGAGAAGGGGAGCGGGTACGAGCAGTACTTC. Its translation: CASSKEKGSGYEQYF.

The chain is built from TRBV10-3 and TRBJ2-1; D is possibly TRBD1 (6 bases). Germline V gene sequence: CDR1 ENHRY, CDR2 SYGVKD. With 2 bases removed from V and 13 bases from J, the gap between germline ends came to 24 bases. There are 16 residues in the CDR3. CDR3 nucleotide sequence: TGTGCCATCAGTGAGGGGGGCAGGGAGAATGTCGGCCCCCAGTTCTTC. It translates to CAISEGGRENVGPQFF.